These 22 T cell receptor beta chains share one sample of origin, sequenced in a study of OX40 agonist ivuxolimab in advanced cancers. Here immunoSEQ multiplex PCR was the method, and the copy in TCRdb shows in-frame clones only, minus some. The profile shows some 45,000 clones, approximately 79% of them singletons. The starting material was CD4+ or CD8+ T cells sorted from blood, obtained in a trial of the OX40 agonist ivuxolimab. The receptors come from an adult with an advanced solid tumor such as melanoma, head and neck, liver or kidney cancer.

V usage is TRBV6-5 and J usage is TRBJ2-3, with TRBD2 as a possible D gene (6 bases). Looked up from germline, CDR1 is MNHEY and CDR2 is SVGAGI. The V end lost 0 bases, the J end lost 5 bases, and 15 bases lay between the germline ends. This CDR3 has 16 residues. The CDR3 reads CASSYSNLGGKDTQYF. CDR3 nucleotides: TGTGCCAGCAGTTACTCCAATTTGGGCGGGAAAGATACGCAGTATTTT.

CDR3 sequence: CASRTPSYGYTF. The CDR3 nucleotides are TGTGCCAGCAGGACACCTTCCTATGGCTACACCTTC. The chain employs TRBV6-6 and TRBJ1-2, with D uncertain. In germline, CDR1 is MNHNY, CDR2 SVGAGI (reference sequence). Trimming pared 6 bases from V and 4 bases from J, leaving 9 bases between. The CDR3 is 12 amino acids.

The chain carries TRBV27 and TRBJ1-2, with 8 bases lining up with TRBD1. Germline values: CDR1 MNHEY, CDR2 SMNVEV (reference sequence). V was clipped by 5 bases and J by 10 bases; unmatched bases: 21. The CDR3 runs 17 residues. CDR3 loop: CASSPQGTGAKDFVYTF. Written as DNA, the CDR3 is TGTGCCAGCAGTCCCCAAGGGACAGGAGCGAAGGATTTTGTCTACACCTTC.

Here the CDR3 reads CASSLVLGRPGEQFF. CDR3 nucleotides: TGTGCCAGCAGCTTAGTTCTCGGGAGGCCCGGGGAGCAGTTCTTC. V gene TRBV11-2 combines with J gene TRBJ2-1, with 7 bases that match TRBD2. V gave up 1 base and J gave up 10 bases; unmatched junction bases: 10. The CDR3 is 15 residues long. Germline CDR1 reads SGHAT; CDR2 reads FQNNGV.

This clone was seen just once. The rearrangement joins TRBV5-1 to TRBJ1-2; no clear D. Germline CDR1 reads SGHRS; CDR2 reads YFSETQ. V was clipped by 0 bases and J by 8 bases, with 8 bases between them. The CDR3 loop spans 12 amino acids. The DNA of the CDR3 is TGCGCCAGCAGCTTGGCGCGGTACGGCTACACCTTC. Translated, it gives CASSLARYGYTF.

The gene calls are TRBV11-2 and TRBJ2-5; D may be TRBD1 (8 bases). CDR1 and CDR2 (germline): SGHAT, FQNNGV. Trimming removed 5 bases from V and 5 bases from J, with 24 bases in between. The CDR3 is 17 amino acids. CDR3 sequence reads: CASSQGTGGNGRETQYF. The CDR3 DNA reads TGTGCCAGCAGCCAAGGGACAGGAGGTAACGGGAGGGAGACCCAGTACTTC.

V gene TRBV30 combines with J gene TRBJ1-4; no reliable D call. The CDR3 sequence is 11 residues long. The ends were cut back, 4 bases at V and 8 bases at J, with 8 bases in the middle. CDR1 is GTSNPN, CDR2 SVGIG, per germline (reference sequence). CDR3 DNA: TGTGCCTGGAACAGTGGCGAAAAACTGTTTTTT. Translating gives CAWNSGEKLFF.

This sequence joins TRBV5-1 and TRBJ2-2; no clear D gene. CDR1 is SGHRS, CDR2 YFSETQ, per germline. V lost 4 bases to trimming and J lost 3 bases, with 13 bases between them. There are 15 residues in the CDR3. The CDR3 region has the DNA TGCGCCAGCAGCGAAACCGGGTCTCACACCGGGGAGCTGTTTTTT. It yields the protein CASSETGSHTGELFF.

This chain links TRBV6-5 with TRBJ2-2; weak D call: TRBD2 (6 bases). This CDR3 comprises 16 residues. V was shortened by 2 bases and J by 0 bases, with 10 bases between the two germline ends. Germline V gene sequence: CDR1 MNHEY, CDR2 SVGAGI. CDR3: CASSYRGGANTGELFF. CDR3 nucleotide sequence: TGTGCCAGCAGTTACCGCGGAGGGGCGAACACCGGGGAGCTGTTTTTT.

This clone was detected only a few times. The chain has TRBV20-1 and TRBJ1-1; D is uncertain. Germline-derived CDR1 and CDR2 are DFQATT and SNEGSKA (reference sequence). The CDR3 is made up of 10 amino acids. The V and J ends lost 4 bases and 7 bases respectively, with 7 bases between them. For the CDR3, the DNA is TGCAGTGCTACGGAGTTTGAAGCTTTCTTT. As protein: CSATEFEAFF.

The chain employs TRBV19 and TRBJ1-4; D unclear. Trimming removed 5 bases at V and 2 bases at J, with 15 bases between. The CDR3 is 16 residues long. CDR1 and CDR2 (germline): LNHDA, SQIVND (reference sequence). The CDR3 bases are TGTGCCAGTAGTCCCCGGGCGGTCGCGACTAATGAAAAACTGTTTTTT. Translated: CASSPRAVATNEKLFF.

V and J are TRBV4-3 and TRBJ1-1; D is unresolved. V lost 0 bases and J 1 base, leaving 3 bases between the germline ends. The CDR3 contains 13 residues. Germline V gives CDR1 LGHNA, CDR2 YSLEER. CDR3 residues: CASSQDTNTEAFF. CDR3 nucleotide sequence: TGCGCCAGCAGCCAAGATACGAACACTGAAGCTTTCTTT.

The chain has TRBV6-5 and TRBJ2-7, with no clear D. CDR1 is MNHEY, CDR2 SVGAGI, per germline. CDR3 length: 11 residues. Trimming removed 5 bases at V and 3 bases at J, with 5 bases between. The CDR3 protein is CASSRDYEQYF. Written as DNA, the CDR3 is TGTGCCAGCAGTAGGGACTACGAGCAGTACTTC.

The chain links TRBV7-8 to TRBJ2-2, with 14 bases fitting TRBD2. Trimming took 1 base from V and 7 from J; bases not matched to a gene: 5. Germline CDR1 is SGHVS and CDR2 is FQNEAQ. The CDR3 runs 17 residues. For the CDR3, the DNA is TGTGCCAGCAGCTTAGGACTAGCGGGAGGGCTTGTCGGGGAGCTGTTTTTT. Translating it yields CASSLGLAGGLVGELFF.

This clone was seen only a few times. The J gene is TRBJ2-1, the V gene TRBV7-6; maybe TRBD2 (6 bases). CDR3 length equals 18 residues. Germline V CDR1 and CDR2: SGHVS, FNYEAQ. V lost 1 base to trimming and J lost 0 bases, with 16 bases between them. Written as DNA, the CDR3 is TGTGCCAGCAGCTTAGAGGGCTTTACGGGAGACTCCTACAATGAGCAGTTCTTC. It translates to CASSLEGFTGDSYNEQFF.

The gene calls are TRBV12-5 and TRBJ2-3, with D tentatively TRBD2 (6 bases). With 6 bases removed from V and 2 bases from J, the gap between germline ends came to 15 bases. This CDR3 is built from 15 residues. Germline V gene sequence: CDR1 LGHNT, CDR2 FRNRAP. The DNA of the CDR3 is TGTGCTAGTGGCCTCCTGGCGGGGTACACAGATACGCAGTATTTT. Its translation: CASGLLAGYTDTQYF.

The rearrangement joins TRBV6-5 to TRBJ2-5; D is uncertain. This CDR3 has 14 amino acids. The V end lost 2 bases, the J end lost 5 bases, and 12 bases lay between the germline ends. Per the germline V gene, CDR1 is MNHEY and CDR2 is SVGAGI. The chain's CDR3 is CASSYKIARETQYF. DNA of the CDR3: TGTGCCAGCAGTTACAAGATTGCCAGGGAGACCCAGTACTTC.

DNA for the CDR3: TGTGCCAGCAGTGAGCCAGACCTTTACGAGCAGTACTTC. Protein product: CASSEPDLYEQYF. The V call is TRBV6-1, the J call TRBJ2-7; no definite D call. In germline, CDR1 is MNHNS, CDR2 SASEGT. V was trimmed by 3 bases and J by 4 bases, leaving 10 bases between them. The CDR3 is made up of 13 amino acids.

The chain joins TRBV7-2 to TRBJ2-3; the match to TRBD2 covers 7 bases. Trimming at V came to 3 bases and at J to 4 bases, leaving 4 bases not matched to a gene. From germline, CDR1 is SGHTA and CDR2 FQGNSA. The CDR3 runs to 14 residues. CDR3 in DNA: TGTGCCAGCAGCTTGGTGGGAGGGCCAGATACGCAGTATTTT. It specifies CASSLVGGPDTQYF.

The rearrangement uses TRBV7-9 and TRBJ2-4; D unresolved. The CDR3 is 16 amino acids. The V end was cut by 5 bases, the J end by 0 bases, with 14 bases between. Germline CDR1 and CDR2: SEHNR and FQNEAQ (reference sequence). CDR3: CASSPPLRLAKNIQYF. In DNA form, the CDR3 reads TGTGCCAGCAGCCCGCCACTTAGACTAGCCAAAAACATTCAGTACTTC.

The chain couples TRBV5-1 to TRBJ2-7, with 13 bases matching TRBD2. This CDR3 region has 16 residues. Trimming at V came to 4 bases and at J to 5 bases, leaving 9 bases not matched to a gene. Germline V CDR1 and CDR2: SGHRS, YFSETQ. In DNA, the CDR3 is TGCGCCAGCAGCCCTGGACTAGCGGGAGTAAAAGACGAGCAGTACTTC. Protein sequence: CASSPGLAGVKDEQYF.

In this sample, this clone turned up once. The V and J genes are TRBV6-1 and TRBJ1-2; the D gene is possibly TRBD1 (6 bases). The V and J ends lost 9 bases and 8 bases respectively, with 19 bases between them. Germline assignment: CDR1 MNHNS and CDR2 SASEGT. The CDR3 sequence is 13 residues long. The CDR3 sequence is CASHSPGARGYTF. In DNA, the CDR3 is TGTGCCAGTCACTCCCCGGGGGCGCGGGGCTACACCTTC.